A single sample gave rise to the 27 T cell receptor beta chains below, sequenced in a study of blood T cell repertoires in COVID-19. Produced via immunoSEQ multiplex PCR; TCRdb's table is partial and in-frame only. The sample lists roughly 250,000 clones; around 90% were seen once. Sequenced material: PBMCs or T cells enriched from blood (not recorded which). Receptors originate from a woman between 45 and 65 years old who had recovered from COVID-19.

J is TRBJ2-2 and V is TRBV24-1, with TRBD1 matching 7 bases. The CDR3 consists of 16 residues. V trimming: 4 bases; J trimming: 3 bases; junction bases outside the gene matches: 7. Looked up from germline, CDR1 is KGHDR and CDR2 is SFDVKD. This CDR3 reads CATSDPRQGYTGELFF. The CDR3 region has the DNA TGTGCCACCAGTGACCCCAGACAGGGCTACACCGGGGAGCTGTTTTTT.

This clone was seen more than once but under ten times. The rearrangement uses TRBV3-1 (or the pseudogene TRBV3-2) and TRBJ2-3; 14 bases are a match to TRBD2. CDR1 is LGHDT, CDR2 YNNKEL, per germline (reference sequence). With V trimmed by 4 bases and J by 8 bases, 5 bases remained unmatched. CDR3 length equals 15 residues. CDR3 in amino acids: CASSPGTSGRGTQYF. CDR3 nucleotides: TGTGCCAGCAGCCCCGGGACTAGCGGGAGAGGTACGCAGTATTTT.

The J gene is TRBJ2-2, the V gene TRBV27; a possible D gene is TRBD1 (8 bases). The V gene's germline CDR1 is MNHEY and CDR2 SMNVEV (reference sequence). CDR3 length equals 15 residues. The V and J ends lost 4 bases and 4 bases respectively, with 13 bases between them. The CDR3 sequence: CASSYRGEGTGELFF. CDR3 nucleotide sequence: TGTGCCAGCAGTTACAGGGGGGAGGGCACCGGGGAGCTGTTTTTT.

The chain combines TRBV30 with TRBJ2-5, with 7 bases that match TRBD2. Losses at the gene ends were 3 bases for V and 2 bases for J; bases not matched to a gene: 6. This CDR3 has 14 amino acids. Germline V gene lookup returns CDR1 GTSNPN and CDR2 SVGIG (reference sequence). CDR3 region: CAWSPGLDQETQYF. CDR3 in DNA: TGTGCCTGGAGCCCTGGACTAGATCAAGAGACCCAGTACTTC. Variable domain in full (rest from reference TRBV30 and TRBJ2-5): SQTIHQWPATLVQPVGSPLSLECTVEGTSNPNLYWYRQAAGRGLQLLFYSVGIGQISSEVPQNLSASRPQDRQFILSSKKLLLSDSGFYLCAWSPGLDQETQYFGPGTRLLVL.

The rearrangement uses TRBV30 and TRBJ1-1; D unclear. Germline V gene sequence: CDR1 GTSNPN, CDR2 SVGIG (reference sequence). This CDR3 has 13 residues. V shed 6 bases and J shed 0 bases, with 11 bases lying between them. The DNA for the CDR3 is TGTGCCTGCAGACGGGAGCTGAACACTGAAGCTTTCTTT. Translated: CACRRELNTEAFF.

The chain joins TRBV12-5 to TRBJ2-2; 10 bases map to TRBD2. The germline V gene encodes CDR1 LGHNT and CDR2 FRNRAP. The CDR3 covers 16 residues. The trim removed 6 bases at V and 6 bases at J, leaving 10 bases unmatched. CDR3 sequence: CASGRGSGRFAGELFF. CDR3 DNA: TGTGCTAGTGGGCGGGGTAGCGGGAGGTTTGCCGGGGAGCTGTTTTTT. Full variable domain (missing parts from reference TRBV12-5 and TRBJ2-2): DARVTQTPRHKVTEMGQEVTMRCQPILGHNTVFWYRQTMMQGLELLAYFRNRAPLDDSGMPKDRFSAEMPDATLATLKIQPSEPRDSAVYFCASGRGSGRFAGELFFGEGSRLTVL.

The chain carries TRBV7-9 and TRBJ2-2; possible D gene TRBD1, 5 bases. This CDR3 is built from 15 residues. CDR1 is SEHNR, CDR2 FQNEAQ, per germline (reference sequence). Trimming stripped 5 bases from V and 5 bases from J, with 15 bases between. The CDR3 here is CASSEIPTATGELFF. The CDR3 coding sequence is TGTGCCAGCAGCGAAATTCCGACAGCAACCGGGGAGCTGTTTTTT.

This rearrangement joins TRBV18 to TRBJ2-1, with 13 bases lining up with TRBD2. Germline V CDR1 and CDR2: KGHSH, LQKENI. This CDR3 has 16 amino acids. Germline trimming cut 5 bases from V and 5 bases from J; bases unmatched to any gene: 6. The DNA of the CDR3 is TGTGCCAGCTCAGTCCGGACTAGCGGGAGTCACAATGAGCAGTTCTTC. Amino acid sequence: CASSVRTSGSHNEQFF.

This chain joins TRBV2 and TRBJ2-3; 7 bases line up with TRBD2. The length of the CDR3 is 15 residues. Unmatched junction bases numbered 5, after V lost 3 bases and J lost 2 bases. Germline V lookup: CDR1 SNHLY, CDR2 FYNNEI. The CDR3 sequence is CASSDQAGPTDTQYF. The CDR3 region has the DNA TGTGCCAGCAGTGACCAAGCGGGACCCACAGATACGCAGTATTTT.

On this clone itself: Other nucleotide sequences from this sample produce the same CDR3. CDR3 sequence: CAWSVRQGTEAFF. The CDR3, as DNA: TGTGCCTGGAGTGTTCGGCAGGGGACTGAAGCTTTCTTT. The chain uses TRBV30 and TRBJ1-1; tentatively, D is TRBD1 (6 bases). The germline V gene has CDR1 GTSNPN and CDR2 SVGIG (reference sequence). This CDR3 contains 13 residues. The V and J ends lost 0 bases and 5 bases respectively, with 10 bases between them.

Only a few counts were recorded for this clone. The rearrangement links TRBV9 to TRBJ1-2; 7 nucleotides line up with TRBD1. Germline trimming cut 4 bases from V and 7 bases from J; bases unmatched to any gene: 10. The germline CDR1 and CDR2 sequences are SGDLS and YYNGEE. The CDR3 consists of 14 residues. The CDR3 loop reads CASSPVRQGLGYTF. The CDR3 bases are TGTGCCAGCAGCCCCGTCCGACAGGGTCTTGGCTACACCTTC.

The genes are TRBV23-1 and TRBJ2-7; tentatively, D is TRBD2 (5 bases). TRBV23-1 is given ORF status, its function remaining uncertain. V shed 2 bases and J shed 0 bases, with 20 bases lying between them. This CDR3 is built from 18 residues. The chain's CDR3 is CASSQIRAGSKLSYEQYF. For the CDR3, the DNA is TGCGCCAGCAGTCAAATTAGGGCGGGTTCTAAACTCTCCTACGAGCAGTACTTC.

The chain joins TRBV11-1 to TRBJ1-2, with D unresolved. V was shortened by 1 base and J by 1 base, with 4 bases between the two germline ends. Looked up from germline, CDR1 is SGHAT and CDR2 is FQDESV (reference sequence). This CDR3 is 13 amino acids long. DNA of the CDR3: TGTGCCAGCAGCTTAGACAGTAACTATGGCTACACCTTC. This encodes CASSLDSNYGYTF.

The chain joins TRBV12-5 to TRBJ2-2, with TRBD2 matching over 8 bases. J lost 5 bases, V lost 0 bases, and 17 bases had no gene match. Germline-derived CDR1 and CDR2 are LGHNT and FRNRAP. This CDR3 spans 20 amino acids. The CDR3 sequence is CASGLVIWDGRASRTGELFF. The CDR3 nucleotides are TGTGCTAGTGGTTTGGTAATTTGGGACGGGAGGGCCTCACGAACCGGGGAGCTGTTTTTT.

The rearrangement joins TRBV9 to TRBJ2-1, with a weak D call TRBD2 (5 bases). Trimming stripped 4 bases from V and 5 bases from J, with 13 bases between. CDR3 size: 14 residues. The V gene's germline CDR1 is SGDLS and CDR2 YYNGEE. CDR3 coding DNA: TGTGCCAGCAGCTCAACGGGATCGGACAATGAGCAGTTCTTC. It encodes CASSSTGSDNEQFF.

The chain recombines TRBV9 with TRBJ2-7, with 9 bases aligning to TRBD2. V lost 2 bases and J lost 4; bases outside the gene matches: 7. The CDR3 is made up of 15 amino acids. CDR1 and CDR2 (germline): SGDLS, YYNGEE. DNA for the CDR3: TGTGCCAGCAGCGTTAGCGGGAGCGTAGGGTACGAGCAGTACTTC. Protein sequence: CASSVSGSVGYEQYF.

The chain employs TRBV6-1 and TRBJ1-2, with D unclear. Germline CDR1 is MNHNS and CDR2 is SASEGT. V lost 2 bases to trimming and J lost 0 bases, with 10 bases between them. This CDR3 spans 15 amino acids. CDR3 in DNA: TGTGCCAGCAGTGAATCATACCCAGCTAACTATGGCTACACCTTC. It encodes CASSESYPANYGYTF.

The CDR3 region is CASSDGQGSQPQHF. DNA of the CDR3: TGTGCCAGCAGCGACGGACAGGGAAGTCAGCCCCAGCATTTT. This chain links TRBV9 with TRBJ1-5; 8 positions agree with TRBD1. With 3 bases clipped from V and 6 bases from J, the junction kept 5 bases outside the gene matches. Germline values: CDR1 SGDLS, CDR2 YYNGEE. The length of the CDR3 is 14 residues. Combining the CDR3 with reference TRBV9 and TRBJ1-5 gives the whole variable domain DSGVTQTPKHLITATGQRVTLRCSPRSGDLSVYWYQQSLDQGLQFLIQYYNGEERAKGNILERFSAQQFPDLHSELNLSSLELGDSALYFCASSDGQGSQPQHFGDGTRLSIL.

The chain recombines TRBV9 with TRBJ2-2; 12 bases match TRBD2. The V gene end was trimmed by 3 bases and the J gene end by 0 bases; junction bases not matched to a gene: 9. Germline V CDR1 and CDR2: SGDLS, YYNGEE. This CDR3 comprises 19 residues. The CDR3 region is CASSDALTSGRPNTGELFF. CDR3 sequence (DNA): TGTGCCAGCAGCGACGCCCTTACTAGCGGGAGGCCGAACACCGGGGAGCTGTTTTTT.

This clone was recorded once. CDR3: CASSGGESYGYTF. CDR3 DNA: TGTGCCAGCAGCGGGGGCGAATCGTATGGCTACACCTTC. The gene calls are TRBV5-6 and TRBJ1-2; tentatively, D is TRBD1 (6 bases). V lost 4 bases and J lost 5, with 12 bases in between. The V gene's germline CDR1 is SGHDT and CDR2 YYEEEE. This CDR3 contains 13 residues.

CDR3: CASSLQPGLAVNNEQFF. CDR3 sequence (DNA): TGTGCCAGCAGCTTACAGCCCGGTCTAGCGGTAAACAATGAGCAGTTCTTC. The chain has TRBV5-4 and TRBJ2-1; 7 bases align to TRBD2. Germline CDR1 is SGHNT and CDR2 is YYREEE (reference sequence). The ends lost 2 bases at V and 5 bases at J; junction bases unmatched: 13. This CDR3 is built from 17 residues.

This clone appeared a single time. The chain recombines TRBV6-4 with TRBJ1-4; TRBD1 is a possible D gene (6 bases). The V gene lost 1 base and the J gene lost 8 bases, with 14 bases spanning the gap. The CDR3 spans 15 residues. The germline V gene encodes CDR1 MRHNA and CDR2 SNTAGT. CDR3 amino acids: CASSDWRQAREKLFF. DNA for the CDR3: TGTGCCAGCAGTGACTGGAGACAGGCGAGGGAAAAACTGTTTTTT.

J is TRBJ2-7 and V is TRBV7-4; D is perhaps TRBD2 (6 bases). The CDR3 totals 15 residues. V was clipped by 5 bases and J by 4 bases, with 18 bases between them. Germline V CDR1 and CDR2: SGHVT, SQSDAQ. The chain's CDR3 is CASSPTSLSAYEQYF. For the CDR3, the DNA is TGTGCCAGCAGCCCAACTAGCCTGAGCGCATACGAGCAGTACTTC. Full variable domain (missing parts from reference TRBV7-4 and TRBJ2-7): GAGVSQSPRYKVAKRGRDVALRCDSISGHVTLYWYRQTLGQGSEVLTYSQSDAQRDKSGRPSGRFSAERPERSVSTLKIQRTEQGDSAVYLCASSPTSLSAYEQYFGPGTRLTVT.

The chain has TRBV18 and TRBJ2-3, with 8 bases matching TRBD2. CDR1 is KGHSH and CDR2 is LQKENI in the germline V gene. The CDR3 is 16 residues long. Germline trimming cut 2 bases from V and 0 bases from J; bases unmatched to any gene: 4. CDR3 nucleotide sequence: TGTGCCAGCTCACCAATTGGCGGGAGGAGCACAGATACGCAGTATTTT. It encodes CASSPIGGRSTDTQYF.

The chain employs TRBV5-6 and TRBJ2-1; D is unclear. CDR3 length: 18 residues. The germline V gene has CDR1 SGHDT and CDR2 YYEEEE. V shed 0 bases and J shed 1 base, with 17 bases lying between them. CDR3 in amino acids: CASSLVIVGSSSYNEQFF. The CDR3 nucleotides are TGTGCCAGCAGCTTGGTTATTGTGGGCTCAAGTTCCTACAATGAGCAGTTCTTC.

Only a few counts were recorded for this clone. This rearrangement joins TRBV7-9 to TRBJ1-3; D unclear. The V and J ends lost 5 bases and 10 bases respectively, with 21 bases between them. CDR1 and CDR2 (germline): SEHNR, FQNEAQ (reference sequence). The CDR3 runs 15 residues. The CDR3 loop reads CASSPGSLWSYTIYF. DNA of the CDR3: TGTGCCAGCAGCCCCGGGAGCCTATGGAGTTATACCATATATTTT.

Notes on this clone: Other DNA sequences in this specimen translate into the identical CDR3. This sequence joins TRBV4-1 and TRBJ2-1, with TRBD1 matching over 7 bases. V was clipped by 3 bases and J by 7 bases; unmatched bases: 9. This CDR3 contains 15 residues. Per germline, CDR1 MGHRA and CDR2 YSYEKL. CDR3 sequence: CASSHPDRLSNEQFF. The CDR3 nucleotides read TGCGCCAGCAGCCACCCGGACAGGCTTAGTAATGAGCAGTTCTTC.